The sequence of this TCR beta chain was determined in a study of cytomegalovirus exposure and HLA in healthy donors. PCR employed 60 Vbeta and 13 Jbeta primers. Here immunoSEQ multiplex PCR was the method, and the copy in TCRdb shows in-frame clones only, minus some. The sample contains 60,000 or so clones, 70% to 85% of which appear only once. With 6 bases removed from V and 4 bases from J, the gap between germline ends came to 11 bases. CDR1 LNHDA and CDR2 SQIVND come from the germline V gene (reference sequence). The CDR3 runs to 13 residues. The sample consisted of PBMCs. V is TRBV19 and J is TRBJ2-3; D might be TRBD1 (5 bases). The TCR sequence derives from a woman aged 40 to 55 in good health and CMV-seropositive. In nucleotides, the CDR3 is TGTGCCAGTAGGTATGGGGCTGCAGATACGCAGTATTTT. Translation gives CASRYGAADTQYF.